The source of this T cell receptor (beta chain) is a study of control samples from healthy donors and cancer patients. The CDR3 has 16 amino acids. Germline loops: CDR1 SGHDT, CDR2 YYEEEE. V was trimmed by 2 bases and J by 0 bases, leaving 14 bases between them. Libraries were prepared by immunoSEQ multiplex PCR; TCRdb keeps only in-frame clonotypes and omits some of them. The sample lists about 92,000 clones, roughly 78% occurring once. The sequence came from a woman aged 60-75 years in good health. Sequencing was performed on blood. The chain carries TRBV5-6 and TRBJ1-1; weak D call: TRBD1 (6 bases). The CDR3 protein is CASSFQGRDVNTEAFF. The CDR3 DNA reads TGTGCCAGCAGCTTTCAGGGGCGTGACGTGAACACTGAAGCTTTCTTT.